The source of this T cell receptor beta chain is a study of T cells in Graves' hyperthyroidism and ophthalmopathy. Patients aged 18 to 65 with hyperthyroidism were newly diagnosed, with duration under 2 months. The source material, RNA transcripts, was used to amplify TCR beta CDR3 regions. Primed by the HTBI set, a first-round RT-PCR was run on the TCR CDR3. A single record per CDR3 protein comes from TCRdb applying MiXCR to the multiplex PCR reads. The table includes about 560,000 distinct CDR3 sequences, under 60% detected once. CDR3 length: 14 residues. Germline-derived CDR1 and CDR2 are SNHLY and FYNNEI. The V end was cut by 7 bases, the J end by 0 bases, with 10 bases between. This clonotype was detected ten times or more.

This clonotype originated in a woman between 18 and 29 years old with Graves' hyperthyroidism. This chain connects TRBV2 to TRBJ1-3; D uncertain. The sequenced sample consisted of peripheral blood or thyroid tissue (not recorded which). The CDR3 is CASIGLNSGNTIYF. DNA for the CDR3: TGTGCCAGCATCGGACTTAACTCTGGAAACACCATATATTTT.